This is a list of T cell receptor beta chains from one sample in a study of T cells in Graves' hyperthyroidism and ophthalmopathy. TCRdb re-called the multiplex PCR reads with MiXCR, one entry per CDR3 protein. This table holds 500,000 to 650,000 distinct CDR3 sequences, about 14% found once. Sequenced material: blood. Receptor source: a woman in her fifties or sixties with Graves' ophthalmopathy. Both conserved end residues are part of each CDR3. The order of the fields is J gene, CDR3 length, V gene, D gene, clone size, CDR3 protein, CDR3 DNA. The D gene is left open where the match is weak. Not all rows give a size; the values are once, few, many and, for expanded clones, a class.

j_call: TRBJ2-1
cdr3_length: 16
v_call: TRBV28
d_call: TRBD2
clone_size: many
cdr3_aa: CASSSPTSGFTDEQFF
cdr3_nt: TGTGCCAGCAGTTCCCCGACTAGCGGGTTCACTGATGAGCAGTTCTTC

j_call: TRBJ2-1
cdr3_length: 16
v_call: TRBV20-1
d_call: TRBD2
clone_size: many
cdr3_aa: CSASWSGRVSYNEQFF
cdr3_nt: TGCAGTGCTAGTTGGAGCGGGAGGGTTTCCTACAATGAGCAGTTCTTC

j_call: TRBJ2-1
cdr3_length: 15
v_call: TRBV5-1
d_call: TRBD2
clone_size: few
cdr3_aa: CASSGRDYILNEQFF
cdr3_nt: TGCGCCAGCAGCGGGCGGGACTATATTTTAAATGAGCAGTTCTTC

j_call: TRBJ2-1
cdr3_length: 14
v_call: TRBV20-1
d_call: TRBD2
clone_size: many
cdr3_aa: CSAQSGRAGNEQFF
cdr3_nt: TGCAGTGCACAAAGCGGGAGGGCCGGTAATGAGCAGTTCTTC

j_call: TRBJ2-7
cdr3_length: 14
v_call: TRBV11-3
d_call: TRBD2
clone_size: many
cdr3_aa: CASSPGLADYEQYF
cdr3_nt: TGTGCCAGCAGTCCCGGACTAGCGGATTACGAGCAGTACTTC

j_call: TRBJ2-2
cdr3_length: 13
v_call: TRBV30
d_call: .
clone_size: many
cdr3_aa: CAWRRLGTGELFF
cdr3_nt: TGTGCCTGGAGGAGGTTGGGCACCGGGGAGCTGTTTTTT

j_call: TRBJ2-5
cdr3_length: 11
v_call: TRBV20-1
d_call: .
clone_size: many
cdr3_aa: CSAIWGVTQYF
cdr3_nt: TGCAGTGCTATATGGGGGGTGACCCAGTACTTC

j_call: TRBJ2-3
cdr3_length: 16
v_call: TRBV2
d_call: .
clone_size: few
cdr3_aa: CASSGQSGGGTDTQYF
cdr3_nt: TGTGCCAGCAGTGGACAGTCCGGGGGTGGCACAGATACGCAGTATTTT

j_call: TRBJ2-3
cdr3_length: 16
v_call: TRBV28
d_call: .
clone_size: few
cdr3_aa: CASRMNLGTSTDTQYF
cdr3_nt: TGTGCCAGCAGGATGAACCTAGGGACAAGCACAGATACGCAGTATTTT

j_call: TRBJ2-7
cdr3_length: 19
v_call: TRBV6-2/TRBV6-3
d_call: TRBD1
clone_size: few
cdr3_aa: CASSYSEGRMGQGSDEQYF
cdr3_nt: TGTGCCAGCAGTTACTCGGAAGGGAGAATGGGACAGGGGTCCGACGAGCAGTACTTC

j_call: TRBJ2-3
cdr3_length: 15
v_call: TRBV18
d_call: TRBD1
clone_size: many
cdr3_aa: CASSPLGTVTDTQYF
cdr3_nt: TGTGCCAGCTCACCACTTGGGACAGTTACAGATACGCAGTATTTT

j_call: TRBJ2-7
cdr3_length: 15
v_call: TRBV6-1
d_call: .
clone_size: .
cdr3_aa: CASSRTSRENYEQYF
cdr3_nt: TGTGCCAGCAGTCGAACTAGCCGCGAAAACTACGAGCAGTACTTC

j_call: TRBJ1-1
cdr3_length: 15
v_call: TRBV24-1
d_call: TRBD1
clone_size: many
cdr3_aa: CATSDPRTGDTEAFF
cdr3_nt: TGTGCCACCAGTGATCCCCGGACAGGGGACACTGAAGCTTTCTTT

j_call: TRBJ2-5
cdr3_length: 15
v_call: TRBV6-1
d_call: .
clone_size: few
cdr3_aa: CASSPEGGAGETQYF
cdr3_nt: TGTGCCAGCAGCCCTGAGGGGGGGGCAGGGGAGACCCAGTACTTC

j_call: TRBJ1-5
cdr3_length: 14
v_call: TRBV4-3
d_call: .
clone_size: many
cdr3_aa: CASSQGGVNQPQHF
cdr3_nt: TGCGCCAGCAGCCAGGGGGGAGTCAATCAGCCCCAGCATTTT

j_call: TRBJ1-1
cdr3_length: 13
v_call: TRBV6-1
d_call: TRBD1
clone_size: many
cdr3_aa: CASSPRTGIEAFF
cdr3_nt: TGTGCCAGCAGCCCTCGGACAGGGATTGAAGCTTTCTTT

j_call: TRBJ1-4
cdr3_length: 15
v_call: TRBV18
d_call: TRBD1
clone_size: .
cdr3_aa: CASSQSRGREEKLFF
cdr3_nt: TGTGCCAGCTCACAATCCAGGGGGCGTGAAGAAAAACTGTTTTTT

j_call: TRBJ1-6
cdr3_length: 14
v_call: TRBV15
d_call: .
clone_size: many
cdr3_aa: CATSGPEWNSPLHF
cdr3_nt: TGTGCCACTTCTGGTCCCGAATGGAATTCACCCCTCCACTTT

j_call: TRBJ2-1
cdr3_length: 14
v_call: TRBV6-1
d_call: TRBD2
clone_size: .
cdr3_aa: CASSGLAGMNEQFF
cdr3_nt: TGTGCCAGCAGCGGACTAGCGGGTATGAATGAGCAGTTCTTC

j_call: TRBJ2-3
cdr3_length: 15
v_call: TRBV9
d_call: TRBD1
clone_size: few
cdr3_aa: CASSVGQGVTDTQYF
cdr3_nt: TGTGCCAGCAGCGTGGGCCAGGGGGTAACAGATACGCAGTATTTT

j_call: TRBJ2-1
cdr3_length: 16
v_call: TRBV14
d_call: TRBD2
clone_size: many
cdr3_aa: CASKKEAGLPYNEQFF
cdr3_nt: TGTGCCAGCAAAAAAGAGGCGGGACTACCTTACAATGAGCAGTTCTTC

j_call: TRBJ1-2
cdr3_length: 14
v_call: TRBV11-2
d_call: .
clone_size: many
cdr3_aa: CASSLWEGPIGYTF
cdr3_nt: TGTGCCAGCAGCTTATGGGAAGGGCCTATTGGCTACACCTTC

j_call: TRBJ1-5
cdr3_length: 16
v_call: TRBV20-1
d_call: TRBD1
clone_size: .
cdr3_aa: CSARQGALGVNQPQHF
cdr3_nt: TGCAGTGCTAGACAGGGGGCCCTTGGGGTCAATCAGCCCCAGCATTTT

j_call: TRBJ2-1
cdr3_length: 13
v_call: TRBV15
d_call: .
clone_size: many
cdr3_aa: CATSARWDNEQFF
cdr3_nt: TGTGCCACCAGCGCCCGGTGGGACAATGAGCAGTTCTTC

j_call: TRBJ1-5
cdr3_length: 15
v_call: TRBV20-1
d_call: .
clone_size: many
cdr3_aa: CSARRRGGDNQPQHF
cdr3_nt: TGCAGTGCTAGACGCCGCGGAGGGGACAATCAGCCCCAGCATTTT

j_call: TRBJ2-3
cdr3_length: 13
v_call: TRBV27
d_call: .
clone_size: .
cdr3_aa: CASSLTPADTQYF
cdr3_nt: TGTGCCAGCAGTTTAACCCCGGCGGATACGCAGTATTTT

j_call: TRBJ1-5
cdr3_length: 15
v_call: TRBV7-2
d_call: .
clone_size: few
cdr3_aa: CASSSGSGMNQPQHF
cdr3_nt: TGTGCCAGCAGCTCTGGTAGTGGTATGAATCAGCCCCAGCATTTT

j_call: TRBJ2-3
cdr3_length: 20
v_call: TRBV19
d_call: TRBD2
clone_size: .
cdr3_aa: CASSMRGTSGRAWDTDTQYF
cdr3_nt: TGTGCCAGTAGTATGAGGGGGACCAGCGGGAGGGCCTGGGACACAGATACGCAGTATTTT

j_call: TRBJ2-1
cdr3_length: 11
v_call: TRBV6-1
d_call: TRBD1
clone_size: few
cdr3_aa: CASTTGGEQFF
cdr3_nt: TGTGCCAGCACCACAGGGGGCGAGCAGTTCTTC

j_call: TRBJ2-3
cdr3_length: 15
v_call: TRBV4-2
d_call: TRBD2
clone_size: many
cdr3_aa: CASSQTREPTDTQYF
cdr3_nt: TGTGCCAGCAGCCAAACGCGGGAGCCGACGGATACGCAGTATTTT

j_call: TRBJ1-2
cdr3_length: 14
v_call: TRBV11-2
d_call: .
clone_size: few
cdr3_aa: CASSLGSVNYGYTF
cdr3_nt: TGTGCCAGCAGCTTAGGATCTGTTAACTATGGCTACACCTTC

j_call: TRBJ1-2
cdr3_length: 14
v_call: TRBV6-2/TRBV6-3
d_call: TRBD1
clone_size: .
cdr3_aa: CASVQQGANYGYTF
cdr3_nt: TGTGCCAGCGTCCAACAGGGGGCCAACTATGGCTACACCTTC

j_call: TRBJ1-6
cdr3_length: 20
v_call: TRBV7-2
d_call: .
clone_size: many
cdr3_aa: CASSLYPTSGASSYNSPLHF
cdr3_nt: TGTGCCAGCAGCTTATACCCTACCTCAGGCGCGAGCTCCTATAATTCACCCCTCCACTTT

j_call: TRBJ2-1
cdr3_length: 19
v_call: TRBV6-1
d_call: TRBD2
clone_size: few
cdr3_aa: CASISPGLADRFSYNEQFF
cdr3_nt: TGTGCCAGCATAAGTCCCGGACTAGCTGATAGATTCTCCTACAATGAGCAGTTCTTC

j_call: TRBJ1-4
cdr3_length: 13
v_call: TRBV3-1
d_call: .
clone_size: .
cdr3_aa: CASSMRVGEKLFF
cdr3_nt: TGTGCCAGCAGCATGCGTGTGGGGGAAAAACTGTTTTTT

j_call: TRBJ2-3
cdr3_length: 14
v_call: TRBV6-1
d_call: TRBD2
clone_size: .
cdr3_aa: CASVTSGGTDTQYF
cdr3_nt: TGTGCCAGCGTGACTAGCGGCGGCACAGATACGCAGTATTTT

j_call: TRBJ2-1
cdr3_length: 16
v_call: TRBV5-1
d_call: TRBD2
clone_size: many
cdr3_aa: CASSYGLAGAYNEQFF
cdr3_nt: TGCGCCAGCAGCTACGGACTAGCGGGAGCCTACAATGAGCAGTTCTTC

j_call: TRBJ2-7
cdr3_length: 14
v_call: TRBV6-1
d_call: .
clone_size: few
cdr3_aa: CASSALQSSYEQYF
cdr3_nt: TGTGCCAGCAGTGCCTTACAGAGCTCCTACGAGCAGTACTTC

j_call: TRBJ2-1
cdr3_length: 12
v_call: TRBV7-2
d_call: .
clone_size: many
cdr3_aa: CASSLDINEQFF
cdr3_nt: TGTGCCAGCAGCTTAGACATAAATGAGCAGTTCTTC

j_call: TRBJ1-1
cdr3_length: 15
v_call: TRBV6-2/TRBV6-3
d_call: .
clone_size: .
cdr3_aa: CASSYRGRRNTEAFF
cdr3_nt: TGTGCCAGCAGTTATAGAGGACGGAGGAACACTGAAGCTTTCTTT

j_call: TRBJ1-5
cdr3_length: 15
v_call: TRBV6-2/TRBV6-3
d_call: .
clone_size: many
cdr3_aa: CASSYKRHSNQPQHF
cdr3_nt: TGTGCCAGCAGTTATAAAAGGCATTCGAATCAGCCCCAGCATTTT

j_call: TRBJ1-1
cdr3_length: 11
v_call: TRBV29-1
d_call: TRBD1
clone_size: many
cdr3_aa: CSVRTGTEAFF
cdr3_nt: TGCAGCGTCAGGACAGGCACTGAAGCTTTCTTT

j_call: TRBJ2-3
cdr3_length: 17
v_call: TRBV6-5
d_call: TRBD2
clone_size: .
cdr3_aa: CASSYTLAGVGPDTQYF
cdr3_nt: TGTGCCAGCAGTTACACACTAGCGGGAGTCGGGCCAGATACGCAGTATTTT

j_call: TRBJ2-3
cdr3_length: 14
v_call: TRBV2
d_call: .
clone_size: many
cdr3_aa: CASRGDTTTDTQYF
cdr3_nt: TGTGCCAGCAGAGGAGACACAACCACAGATACGCAGTATTTT

j_call: TRBJ1-6
cdr3_length: 14
v_call: TRBV7-9
d_call: .
clone_size: .
cdr3_aa: CVSSPGQNNSPLHF
cdr3_nt: TGTGTCAGCAGCCCAGGACAGAATAATTCACCCCTCCACTTT

j_call: TRBJ2-1
cdr3_length: 18
v_call: TRBV6-1
d_call: .
clone_size: many
cdr3_aa: CASSDDRGTRVLTYEQFF
cdr3_nt: TGTGCCAGCAGTGACGACAGGGGGACTAGAGTTCTAACTTATGAGCAGTTCTTC

j_call: TRBJ2-7
cdr3_length: 12
v_call: TRBV5-1
d_call: .
clone_size: many
cdr3_aa: CASRDTWNEQYF
cdr3_nt: TGCGCCAGCAGGGACACTTGGAACGAGCAGTACTTC

j_call: TRBJ2-1
cdr3_length: 16
v_call: TRBV4-3
d_call: .
clone_size: .
cdr3_aa: CASSQHPMGGGYEQFF
cdr3_nt: TGCGCCAGCAGCCAGCACCCTATGGGCGGAGGGTATGAGCAGTTCTTC

j_call: TRBJ2-7
cdr3_length: 14
v_call: TRBV18
d_call: .
clone_size: many
cdr3_aa: CASSPLEDSYEQYF
cdr3_nt: TGTGCCAGCTCACCTCTGGAGGATTCCTACGAGCAGTACTTC

j_call: TRBJ2-3
cdr3_length: 13
v_call: TRBV2
d_call: .
clone_size: many
cdr3_aa: CASTAGYTDTQYF
cdr3_nt: TGTGCCAGCACGGCGGGTTACACAGATACGCAGTATTTT

j_call: TRBJ1-2
cdr3_length: 17
v_call: TRBV7-2
d_call: .
clone_size: many
cdr3_aa: CASSRLKTPGVTHGYTF
cdr3_nt: TGTGCCAGCAGCCGATTGAAGACCCCTGGGGTTACACATGGCTACACCTTC

j_call: TRBJ2-1
cdr3_length: 19
v_call: TRBV7-9
d_call: .
clone_size: many
cdr3_aa: CASSRLGDKSTPAYNEQFF
cdr3_nt: TGTGCCAGCAGCCGACTGGGGGACAAAAGCACGCCCGCATACAATGAGCAGTTCTTC

j_call: TRBJ2-5
cdr3_length: 14
v_call: TRBV9
d_call: TRBD1
clone_size: few
cdr3_aa: CASSPGQGSETQYF
cdr3_nt: TGTGCCAGCAGCCCCGGACAGGGTTCGGAGACCCAGTACTTC

j_call: TRBJ1-2
cdr3_length: 17
v_call: TRBV19
d_call: .
clone_size: .
cdr3_aa: CASSMTAYTRANYGYTF
cdr3_nt: TGTGCCAGTAGTATGACGGCTTATACCCGAGCTAACTATGGCTACACCTTC

j_call: TRBJ2-2
cdr3_length: 16
v_call: TRBV28
d_call: .
clone_size: .
cdr3_aa: CASSLLGQTNTGELFF
cdr3_nt: TGTGCCAGCAGTTTATTGGGACAAACGAACACCGGGGAGCTGTTTTTT